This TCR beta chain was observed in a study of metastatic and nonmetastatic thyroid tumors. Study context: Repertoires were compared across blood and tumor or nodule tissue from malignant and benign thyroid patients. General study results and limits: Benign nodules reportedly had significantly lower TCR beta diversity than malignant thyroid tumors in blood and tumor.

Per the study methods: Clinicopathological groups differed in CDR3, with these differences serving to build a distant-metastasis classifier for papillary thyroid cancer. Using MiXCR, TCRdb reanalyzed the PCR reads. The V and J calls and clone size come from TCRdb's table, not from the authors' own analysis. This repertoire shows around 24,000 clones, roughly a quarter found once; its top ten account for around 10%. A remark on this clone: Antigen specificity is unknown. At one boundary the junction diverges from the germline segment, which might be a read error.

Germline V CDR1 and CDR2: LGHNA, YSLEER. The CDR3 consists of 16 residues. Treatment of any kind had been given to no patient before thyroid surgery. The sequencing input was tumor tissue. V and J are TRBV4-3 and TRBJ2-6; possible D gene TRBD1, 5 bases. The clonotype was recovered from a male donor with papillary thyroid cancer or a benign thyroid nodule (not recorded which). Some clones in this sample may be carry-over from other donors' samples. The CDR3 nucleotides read TGCGCCAGCAGCCAAGGCCGCCTCTGTGGGGCCCACGTCCTGACTTTC. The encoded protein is CASSQGRLCGAHVLTF.